This T cell receptor (beta chain) was sequenced for a study of post-analysis software for immune sequencing data. TCR beta cDNA libraries had unique molecular identifiers. Via MiXCR, TCRdb re-called the PCR reads, giving one row per CDR3 protein. The repertoire holds about 810,000 distinct CDR3 sequences, roughly half seen once, with under 6% in the top ten. A word on this clonotype: What it binds is unknown.

CDR3 length: 11 residues. With V trimmed by 8 bases and J by 7 bases, 3 bases remained unmatched. Study-wide points: A few TRBV segments occurring more often in patients than controls included TRBV5-6, TRBV5-1 and TRBV20-1.

The source is a girl under 18 with multiple sclerosis. The sequenced sample consisted of blood. The V call is TRBV12-3 or TRBV12-4, the J call TRBJ2-5; 8 bases align to TRBD1. CDR3 amino acids: CASRQGLTQYF. Here the CDR3 DNA reads TGTGCCAGCCGACAGGGGTTGACCCAGTACTTC.